Given below is one TCR beta chain in context. Methods used by the authors: Amplified reference gene primers provided the basis for estimating nucleated cell counts. Repertoires were generated with immunoSEQ multiplex PCR, while TCRdb's copy carries only in-frame clones and drops some. The V and J calls and clone size were taken over from that table, and D and trimming were inferred from the DNA. Found here are 250,000 to 350,000 clones, around 87% of them singletons; the top ten hold 2% to 2.5%. This entry comes from a study of blood T cell repertoires in COVID-19. The CDR3 is made up of 14 amino acids. V was clipped by 5 bases and J by 1 base, with 6 bases between them. The V gene's germline CDR1 is MGHRA and CDR2 YSYEKL.

The specimen was peripheral blood. The sequence was collected from a woman aged 25 to 45 who had recovered from COVID-19. The chain employs TRBV4-1 and TRBJ2-6; D unclear. The CDR3 loop is CASSEASGANVLTF. In DNA form, the CDR3 reads TGCGCCAGCAGCGAAGCGTCTGGGGCCAACGTCCTGACTTTC.